Shown below are 26 T cell receptor beta chains from a single sample sequenced in a study of tumor-infiltrating lymphocytes in primary liver carcinoma. cDNA specific to TCR beta was made from around 450 ng of total RNA, with a constant-region primer employed for priming. Libraries for TCR beta were built through three nested multiplex PCR rounds, which together made up a slightly modified ARM-PCR procedure. Running 9 to 11 cycles apiece, the first two PCR rounds relied on TRBV1-TRBV30 forward primers together with a C-beta reverse primer. TCRdb ran MiXCR on the multiplex PCR reads and lists one entry per CDR3 protein. The sample holds about 180,000 distinct CDR3 sequences, 50% to 75% seen once. The source of the blood RNA was unsorted whole blood, and germline DNA was extracted as well. Sequencing used peripheral blood. The receptor set was obtained from a man aged 35 to 55 with primary liver carcinoma and hepatitis B virus infection.

This chain uses TRBV6-5 with TRBJ1-2; D remains unclear. CDR1 is MNHEY and CDR2 is SVGAGI in the germline V gene. V lost 8 bases and J lost 5, with 15 bases in between. The CDR3 is 13 amino acids. The CDR3 DNA reads as TGTGCCAGCGGGTGGGAGGCCAGTTATGGCTACACCTTC. Translating gives CASGWEASYGYTF.

This clonotype has only a few counts. The V call is TRBV6-2 or TRBV6-3, the J call TRBJ2-7, with TRBD1 matching 10 bases. The CDR3 spans 15 residues. Germline CDR1 MNHEY, CDR2 SVGEGT. V trimming: 6 bases; J trimming: 2 bases; junction bases outside the gene matches: 7. DNA for the CDR3: TGTGCCAGCAGCTACGGACAGGGGGACGCCTACGAGCAGTACTTC. Protein product: CASSYGQGDAYEQYF.

The V call is TRBV11-2, the J call TRBJ2-1; 7 positions match TRBD2. The CDR3 covers 16 residues. The germline V gene encodes CDR1 SGHAT and CDR2 FQNNGV. The trim removed 8 bases at V and 6 bases at J, leaving 16 bases unmatched. The CDR3 reads CASGRLAITRGNEQFF. The CDR3 DNA is TGTGCCAGCGGAAGACTAGCTATAACCCGGGGCAATGAGCAGTTCTTC.

The V call is TRBV5-5, the J call TRBJ1-1; TRBD1 matches 7 bases. The length of the CDR3 is 15 residues. The germline V gene has CDR1 SGHKS and CDR2 YYEKEE (reference sequence). V dropped 4 bases and J dropped 4; count of bases not matched to a gene: 10. The CDR3: CASSGVGQRGTEAFF. CDR3 nucleotide sequence: TGTGCCAGCAGCGGAGTGGGACAGAGGGGCACTGAAGCTTTCTTT.

In regard to this clonotype: With a much larger clone just one base away, this may be a read error. V is TRBV6-1 and J is TRBJ1-3, with TRBD1 identical over 10 bases. J gave up 2 bases and V 7 bases, and 8 bases lay outside the gene matches. Germline assignment: CDR1 MNHNS and CDR2 SASEGT. The CDR3 contains 16 residues. The CDR3 DNA reads TGTGCCAGCACCCCCTCCGGGACAGGGGCTGGAAACACCATATATTTT. Translated, it gives CASTPSGTGAGNTIYF.

In the case of this clonotype: A much more abundant neighbour one base away suggests this may be a read error. The V and J genes are TRBV13 and TRBJ1-1; D gene unclear. The CDR3 is made up of 14 amino acids. Germline V gene lookup returns CDR1 PRHDT and CDR2 FYEKMQ (reference sequence). CDR3 amino acids: CAGSPPNGGTEAFF. CDR3 coding DNA: TGTGCCGGCAGCCCCCCCAACGGAGGCACTGAAGCTTTCTTT.

Regarding this clonotype: One end of the junction varies from germline; a read error may be responsible. The rearrangement uses TRBV29-1 and TRBJ2-5; 9 positions agree with TRBD1. Germline V gene lookup returns CDR1 SQVTM and CDR2 ANQGSEA. The CDR3 has 13 residues. The DNA of the CDR3 is TGCAGCATTGACGGGACAGGGCCAGAGACCCAGTACTTC. Its protein product is CSIDGTGPETQYF.

This clonotype turned up a few times. The chain uses TRBV4-2 and TRBJ1-2; D is perhaps TRBD1 (5 bases). CDR1 LGHNA and CDR2 YNFKEQ come from the germline V gene. This CDR3 contains 16 residues. V lost 0 bases and J lost 6, with 17 bases in between. The CDR3 DNA reads as TGTGCCAGCAGCCAAGATCGGGGACGGATAGCCAATGGCTACACCTTC. Residues: CASSQDRGRIANGYTF.

The genes are TRBV11-2 and TRBJ2-1; perhaps TRBD1 as D (6 bases). Trimming cost V 11 bases and J 4 bases, with 21 bases left between them. The CDR3 length is 15 residues. Per the germline V gene, CDR1 is SGHAT and CDR2 is FQNNGV. CDR3 region: CACKPGHDFYNEQFF. CDR3 nucleotides: TGTGCCTGTAAGCCGGGACACGACTTTTACAATGAGCAGTTCTTC.

To note about this clonotype: One end of the junction varies from germline; a read error may be responsible. V and J are TRBV11-2 and TRBJ2-7, with a weak D call TRBD2 (5 bases). Germline V gene sequence: CDR1 SGHAT, CDR2 FQNNGV. The CDR3 contains 14 residues. In DNA form, the CDR3 reads TGTGCCAGCAGCCCTTCGACTAACACCTACGTGCAGTACTTC. Protein product: CASSPSTNTYVQYF.

Details on this clonotype: One junction end disagrees with the germline gene, perhaps due to a read error. The genes are TRBV10-2 and TRBJ2-7; possible D gene TRBD2, 5 bases. The CDR3 covers 13 residues. Germline lookup yields CDR1 WSHSY and CDR2 SAAADI. Here the CDR3 reads CTSTEGGSYEQYF. The CDR3 region has the DNA TGCACCAGCACTGAGGGCGGTTCCTACGAGCAGTACTTC.

The rearrangement uses TRBV6-5 and TRBJ2-7; 9 bases line up with TRBD2. Unmatched junction bases numbered 6, after V lost 0 bases and J lost 0 bases. The CDR3 is 17 residues long. Germline V lookup: CDR1 MNHEY, CDR2 SVGAGI. In DNA, the CDR3 is TGTGCCAGCAGTTACTCGATCGCTAGCGGGGTCTCCTACGAGCAGTACTTC. Translation gives CASSYSIASGVSYEQYF.

This clonotype was recorded at least ten times. The gene calls are TRBV11-1 and TRBJ2-1, with D possibly matching TRBD2 (5 bases). The CDR3 is 15 amino acids. With 5 bases removed from V and 8 bases from J, the gap between germline ends came to 19 bases. Germline V gene lookup returns CDR1 SGHAT and CDR2 FQDESV (reference sequence). CDR3: CASSLRGFYLDEQFF. In DNA, the CDR3 is TGTGCCAGCAGCCTTAGAGGGTTCTATTTGGATGAGCAGTTCTTC.

The chain uses TRBV7-9 and TRBJ2-3; D ambiguous. The CDR3 loop spans 15 amino acids. Trimming shortened V by 1 base and J by 0 bases, and 8 bases separated the two germline ends. In germline, CDR1 is SEHNR, CDR2 FQNEAQ (reference sequence). CDR3 nucleotides: TGTGCCAGCAGCTTAGGACACACGAGCACAGATACGCAGTATTTT. It specifies CASSLGHTSTDTQYF.

This sequence joins TRBV6-6 and TRBJ2-7, with 9 positions matching TRBD1. The CDR3 is 14 amino acids. Germline-derived CDR1 and CDR2 are MNHNY and SVGAGI (reference sequence). V dropped 6 bases and J dropped 3; count of bases not matched to a gene: 6. The CDR3 is CASRPGQGNYEQYF. The CDR3 coding sequence is TGTGCCAGCAGGCCTGGACAGGGGAACTACGAGCAGTACTTC.

With respect to this clonotype: The junction departs from germline at one end; a sequencing error may be responsible. This rearrangement joins TRBV11-2 to TRBJ1-1; D uncertain. This CDR3 comprises 13 residues. The germline V gene encodes CDR1 SGHAT and CDR2 FQNNGV. In DNA, the CDR3 is TGTACCAGCAGCTTAGGATGGAACACTGAAGCTTTCTTT. This codes for CTSSLGWNTEAFF.

In the case of this clonotype: Since no conserved phenylalanine or tryptophan closes the CDR3, a read error is the likely cause. The V call is TRBV6-5, the J call TRBJ2-1, with D perhaps being TRBD1 or TRBD2 (5 bases each). This CDR3 has 14 residues. Germline-derived CDR1 and CDR2 are MNHEY and SVGAGI. Trimming took off 2 bases at V and 2 bases at J, with 7 bases between the two ends. CDR3 residues: CASSYGGPYNEQFS. The CDR3 DNA sequence: TGTGCCAGCAGTTACGGGGGACCCTACAATGAGCAGTTCTCC.

The rearrangement links TRBV29-1 to TRBJ2-5; 9 bases align to TRBD1. This CDR3 is 15 amino acids long. Germline V gives CDR1 SQVTM, CDR2 ANQGSEA. The V segment lost 3 bases and the J segment 1 base; nucleotides outside the gene matches: 6. As DNA, the CDR3 is TGCAGCGTTGACAGGGGACAGGGCACCCAAGAGACCCAGTACTTC. Translating it yields CSVDRGQGTQETQYF.

This clonotype was seen repeatedly, ten times or more. The rearrangement joins TRBV4-1 to TRBJ1-5; weak D call: TRBD1 (5 bases). Trimming shortened V by 4 bases and J by 8 bases, and 21 bases separated the two germline ends. CDR1 and CDR2 from the germline V gene are MGHRA and YSYEKL. This CDR3 has 16 amino acids. The CDR3 bases are TGCGCCAGCAGCCGCCGGGTCCTGGGGGGAGGTGAGCCCCAGCATTTT. Its translation is CASSRRVLGGGEPQHF.

This clonotype was found a few times. A much larger clone sits a single nucleotide away, making a read error possible. Likely a read error: the CDR3 ends without its conserved phenylalanine or tryptophan. The chain recombines TRBV11-2 with TRBJ2-5; D perhaps matches TRBD1 (5 bases). V was pared by 0 bases and J by 1 base, with 9 bases between. In germline, CDR1 is SGHAT, CDR2 FQNNGV. The CDR3 loop spans 15 amino acids. The CDR3 is CASSLDEQAQETQYL. The CDR3 region has the DNA TGTGCCAGCAGCTTAGATGAACAGGCCCAAGAGACCCAGTACCTC.

This clonotype has more than one count but fewer than ten. V gene TRBV12-3 or TRBV12-4 combines with J gene TRBJ2-7, with D tentatively TRBD1 or TRBD2 (5 bases each). V lost 3 bases to trimming and J lost 2 bases, with 14 bases between them. CDR3 length: 15 residues. CDR3 nucleotides: TGTGCCAGCAGTTTGGGGCTCGGGACGGCCTACGAGCAGTACTTC. Protein sequence: CASSLGLGTAYEQYF.

Of note for this clonotype: One junction end disagrees with the germline gene, perhaps due to a read error. This rearrangement joins TRBV6-2 or TRBV6-3 to TRBJ2-3, with D possibly being TRBD2 (5 bases). CDR1 and CDR2 (germline): MNHEY, SVGEGT. CDR3 size: 13 residues. CDR3 in DNA: TGTGCCGGCAGTTACCCCGGGGAAGATACGCAGTATTTT. Protein product: CAGSYPGEDTQYF.

V and J are TRBV6-5 and TRBJ1-2, with TRBD1 as a possible D gene (5 bases). The CDR3 extends over 14 amino acids. Trimming took off 4 bases at V and 4 bases at J, with 13 bases between the two ends. Germline V gene sequence: CDR1 MNHEY, CDR2 SVGAGI. The CDR3: CASSSPGRGYGYTF. CDR3 DNA sequence: TGTGCCAGCAGTTCCCCGGGGCGCGGCTATGGCTACACCTTC.

This clonotype appeared once. A junction boundary mismatches the germline segment, possibly from a read error. The chain uses TRBV6-1 and TRBJ2-5, with 7 bases aligning to TRBD2. The CDR3 is 15 residues long. Germline-derived CDR1 and CDR2 are MNHNS and SASEGT. Here the CDR3 DNA reads TGTGCCAGCTGTGAGAGCGGGGACTACCAAGAGACCCAGTACTTC. It encodes CASCESGDYQETQYF.

The chain employs TRBV10-3 and TRBJ2-3; no clear D gene. Germline lookup yields CDR1 ENHRY and CDR2 SYGVKD. The CDR3 runs to 14 residues. V lost 9 bases and J 2 bases, leaving 15 bases between the germline ends. CDR3 DNA: TGTGCCATACGCCGACAAGCGTCCACAGATACGCAGTATTTT. Protein: CAIRRQASTDTQYF.

The chain joins TRBV6-6 to TRBJ1-2; 8 positions agree with TRBD1. V shed 5 bases, J shed 8 bases, and the junction held 10 bases outside the gene matches. Germline-derived CDR1 and CDR2 are MNHNY and SVGAGI (reference sequence). This CDR3 contains 14 residues. CDR3 nucleotides: TGTGCCAGCAGTCAGGGACAGGCGGCGAAGGGCTACACCTTC. Its protein product is CASSQGQAAKGYTF.